Below, one T cell receptor beta chain is given with its context. These data come from a study of technical replicates of blood from a few donors. Method: immunoSEQ multiplex PCR; TCRdb's copy keeps in-frame clones and lacks some. This table has 70,000 to 85,000 clones, roughly 97% appearing once. The CDR3 runs to 15 residues. V shed 4 bases and J 7 bases; nucleotides not matched to a gene: 9. CDR1 is MNHEY and CDR2 is SVGAGI in the germline V gene. The TCR comes from a human donor in good health. Input material: T cells isolated from PBMCs. V is TRBV6-5 and J is TRBJ2-1; 8 bases fit TRBD1. CDR3 bases: TGTGCCAGCAGTTCGGACAGGGTTCTTTATAATGAGCAGTTCTTC. It translates to CASSSDRVLYNEQFF.